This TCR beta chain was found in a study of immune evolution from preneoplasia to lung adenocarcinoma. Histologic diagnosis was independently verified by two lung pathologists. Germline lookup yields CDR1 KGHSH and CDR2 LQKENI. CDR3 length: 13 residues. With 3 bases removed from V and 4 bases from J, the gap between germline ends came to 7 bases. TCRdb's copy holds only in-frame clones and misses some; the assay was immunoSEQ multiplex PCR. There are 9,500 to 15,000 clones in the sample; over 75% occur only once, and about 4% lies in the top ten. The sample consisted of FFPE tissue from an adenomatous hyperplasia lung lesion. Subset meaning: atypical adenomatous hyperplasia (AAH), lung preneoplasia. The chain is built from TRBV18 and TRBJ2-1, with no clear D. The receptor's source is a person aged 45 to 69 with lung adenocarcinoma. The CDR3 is CASSPGFYNEQFF. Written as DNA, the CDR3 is TGTGCCAGCTCACCGGGATTTTACAATGAGCAGTTCTTC.